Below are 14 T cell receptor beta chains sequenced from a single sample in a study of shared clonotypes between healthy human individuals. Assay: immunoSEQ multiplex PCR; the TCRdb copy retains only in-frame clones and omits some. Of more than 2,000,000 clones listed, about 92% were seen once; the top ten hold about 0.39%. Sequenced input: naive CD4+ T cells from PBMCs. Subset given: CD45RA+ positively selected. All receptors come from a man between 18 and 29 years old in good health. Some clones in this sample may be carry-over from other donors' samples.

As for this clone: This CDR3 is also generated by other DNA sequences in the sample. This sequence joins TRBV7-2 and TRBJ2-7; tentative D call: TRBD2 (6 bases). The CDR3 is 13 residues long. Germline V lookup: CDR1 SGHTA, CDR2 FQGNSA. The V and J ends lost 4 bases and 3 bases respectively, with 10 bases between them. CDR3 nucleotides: TGTGCCAGCAGCTCCCTAGCGAGCTACGAGCAGTACTTC. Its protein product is CASSSLASYEQYF. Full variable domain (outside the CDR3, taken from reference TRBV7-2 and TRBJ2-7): GAGVSQSPSNKVTEKGKDVELRCDPISGHTALYWYRQSLGQGLEFLIYFQGNSAPDKSGLPSDRFSAERTGGSVSTLTIQRTQQEDSAVYLCASSSLASYEQYFGPGTRLTVT.

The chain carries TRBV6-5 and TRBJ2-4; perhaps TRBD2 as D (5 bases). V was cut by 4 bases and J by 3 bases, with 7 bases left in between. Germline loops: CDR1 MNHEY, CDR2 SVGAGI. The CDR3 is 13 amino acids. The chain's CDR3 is CASSSGFKNIQYF. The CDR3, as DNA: TGTGCCAGCAGTTCGGGATTCAAAAACATTCAGTACTTC.

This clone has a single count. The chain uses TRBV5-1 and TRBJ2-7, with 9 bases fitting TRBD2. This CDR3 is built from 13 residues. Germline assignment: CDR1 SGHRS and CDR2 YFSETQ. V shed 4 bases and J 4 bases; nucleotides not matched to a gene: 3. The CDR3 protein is CASSAGGPYEQYF. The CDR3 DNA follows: TGCGCCAGCAGCGCGGGAGGGCCTTACGAGCAGTACTTC.

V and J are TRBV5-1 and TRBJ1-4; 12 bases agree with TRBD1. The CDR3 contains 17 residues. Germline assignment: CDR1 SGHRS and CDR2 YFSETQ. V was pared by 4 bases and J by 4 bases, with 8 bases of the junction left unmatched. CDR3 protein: CASSQGTGGADNEKLFF. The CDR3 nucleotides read TGCGCCAGCAGCCAAGGGACAGGGGGCGCAGATAATGAAAAACTGTTTTTT. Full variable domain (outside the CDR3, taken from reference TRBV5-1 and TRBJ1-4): KAGVTQTPRYLIKTRGQQVTLSCSPISGHRSVSWYQQTPGQGLQFLFEYFSETQRNKGNFPGRFSGRQFSNSRSEMNVSTLELGDSALYLCASSQGTGGADNEKLFFGSGTQLSVL.

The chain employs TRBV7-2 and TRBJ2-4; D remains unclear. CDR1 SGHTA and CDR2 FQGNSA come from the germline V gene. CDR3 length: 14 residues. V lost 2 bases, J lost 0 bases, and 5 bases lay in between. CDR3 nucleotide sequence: TGTGCCAGCAGCTTAAGCCAAGCCAAAAACATTCAGTACTTC. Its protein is CASSLSQAKNIQYF.

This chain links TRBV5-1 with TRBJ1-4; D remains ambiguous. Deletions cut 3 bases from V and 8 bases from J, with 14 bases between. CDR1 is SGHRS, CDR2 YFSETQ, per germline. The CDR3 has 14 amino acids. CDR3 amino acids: CASSSGLTEEKLFF. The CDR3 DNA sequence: TGCGCCAGCAGCTCGGGGTTAACCGAGGAAAAACTGTTTTTT. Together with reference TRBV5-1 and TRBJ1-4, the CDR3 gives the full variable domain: KAGVTQTPRYLIKTRGQQVTLSCSPISGHRSVSWYQQTPGQGLQFLFEYFSETQRNKGNFPGRFSGRQFSNSRSEMNVSTLELGDSALYLCASSSGLTEEKLFFGSGTQLSVL.

The CDR3 DNA follows: TGTGCCACGTCTAAGGACAGGGGCACTGAAGCTTTCTTT. It encodes CATSKDRGTEAFF. V and J are TRBV15 and TRBJ1-1, with TRBD1 matching 9 bases. The CDR3 extends over 13 amino acids. CDR1 and CDR2 from the germline V gene are LNHNV and YYDKDF (reference sequence). V was clipped by 9 bases and J by 4 bases; unmatched bases: 6.

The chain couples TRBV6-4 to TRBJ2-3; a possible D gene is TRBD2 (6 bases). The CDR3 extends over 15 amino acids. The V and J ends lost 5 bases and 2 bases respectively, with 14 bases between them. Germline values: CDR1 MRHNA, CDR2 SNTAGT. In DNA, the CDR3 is TGTGCCAGCAGTTTGGGAGGCGAAAACACAGATACGCAGTATTTT. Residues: CASSLGGENTDTQYF.

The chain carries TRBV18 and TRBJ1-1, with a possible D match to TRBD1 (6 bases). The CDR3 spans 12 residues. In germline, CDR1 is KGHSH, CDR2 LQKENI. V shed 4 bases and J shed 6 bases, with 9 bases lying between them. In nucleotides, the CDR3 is TGTGCCAGCTCACAGGGGGGGCCTGAAGCTTTCTTT. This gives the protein CASSQGGPEAFF.

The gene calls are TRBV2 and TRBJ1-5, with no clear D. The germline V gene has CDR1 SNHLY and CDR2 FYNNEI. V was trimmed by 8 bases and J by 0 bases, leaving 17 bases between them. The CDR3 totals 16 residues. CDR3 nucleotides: TGTGCCAGCGCCTTTTCGGGGATATATAGCAATCAGCCCCAGCATTTT. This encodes CASAFSGIYSNQPQHF.

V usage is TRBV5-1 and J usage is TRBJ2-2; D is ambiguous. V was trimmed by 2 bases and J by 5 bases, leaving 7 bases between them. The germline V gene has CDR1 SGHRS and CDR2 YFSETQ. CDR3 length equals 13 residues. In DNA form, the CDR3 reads TGCGCCAGCAGCTTTTCTACAACCGGGGAGCTGTTTTTT. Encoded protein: CASSFSTTGELFF.

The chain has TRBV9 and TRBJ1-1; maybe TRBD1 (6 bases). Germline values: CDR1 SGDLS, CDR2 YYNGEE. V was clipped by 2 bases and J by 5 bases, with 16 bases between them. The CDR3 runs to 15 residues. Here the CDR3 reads CASSVLPRGRTEAFF. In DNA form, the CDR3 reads TGTGCCAGCAGCGTTTTACCGAGGGGGAGGACTGAAGCTTTCTTT. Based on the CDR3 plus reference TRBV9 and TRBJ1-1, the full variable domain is DSGVTQTPKHLITATGQRVTLRCSPRSGDLSVYWYQQSLDQGLQFLIQYYNGEERAKGNILERFSAQQFPDLHSELNLSSLELGDSALYFCASSVLPRGRTEAFFGQGTRLTVV.

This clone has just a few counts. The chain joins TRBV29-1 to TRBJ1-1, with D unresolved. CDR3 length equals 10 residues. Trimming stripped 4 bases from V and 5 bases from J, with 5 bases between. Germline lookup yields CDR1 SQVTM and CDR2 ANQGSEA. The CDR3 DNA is TGCAGCGTTGCGAGTACTGAAGCTTTCTTT. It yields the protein CSVASTEAFF. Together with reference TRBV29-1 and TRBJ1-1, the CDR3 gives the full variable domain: SAVISQKPSRDICQRGTSLTIQCQVDSQVTMMFWYRQQPGQSLTLIATANQGSEATYESGFVIDKFPISRPNLTFSTLTVSNMSPEDSSIYLCSVASTEAFFGQGTRLTVV.

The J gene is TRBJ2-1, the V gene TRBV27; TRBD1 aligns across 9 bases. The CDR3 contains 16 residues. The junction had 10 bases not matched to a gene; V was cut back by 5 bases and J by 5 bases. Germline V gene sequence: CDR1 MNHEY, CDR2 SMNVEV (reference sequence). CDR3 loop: CASSVPGQGIHNEQFF. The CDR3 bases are TGTGCCAGCAGTGTACCGGGACAGGGTATCCACAATGAGCAGTTCTTC.